The table lists the clone carrying this T cell receptor beta chain with a few counts. The CDR3 sequence is 18 residues long. The germline CDR1 and CDR2 sequences are LGHNA and YSLEER. V gave up 3 bases and J gave up 2 bases, with 20 bases separating them. These data originate in a study of blood T cell repertoires in COVID-19. Across the study: Donors in the United States, Italy and Spain gave samples during acute or convalescent COVID-19. PBMCs, B-cell-depleted T cells, or T cells provided the cDNA or gDNA that made up the material.

Per the authors' pipeline: Quantification of nucleated cells was approximated via reference gene primer amplification. The assay was immunoSEQ multiplex PCR, and TCRdb's table has in-frame clones only and misses some. That table gives V, J and clone size, and the DNA gave D and trimming. This table has about 85,000 clones, around 89% appearing once. The sample taken for sequencing was peripheral blood. This receptor was identified in a woman of 80 years or more with active or convalescent COVID-19. The rearrangement uses TRBV4-3 and TRBJ2-1, with D possibly being TRBD1 (6 bases). The CDR3 reads CASSHPDTPTGPYNEQFF. The CDR3 DNA follows: TGCGCCAGCAGCCATCCCGATACCCCGACAGGACCCTACAATGAGCAGTTCTTC.